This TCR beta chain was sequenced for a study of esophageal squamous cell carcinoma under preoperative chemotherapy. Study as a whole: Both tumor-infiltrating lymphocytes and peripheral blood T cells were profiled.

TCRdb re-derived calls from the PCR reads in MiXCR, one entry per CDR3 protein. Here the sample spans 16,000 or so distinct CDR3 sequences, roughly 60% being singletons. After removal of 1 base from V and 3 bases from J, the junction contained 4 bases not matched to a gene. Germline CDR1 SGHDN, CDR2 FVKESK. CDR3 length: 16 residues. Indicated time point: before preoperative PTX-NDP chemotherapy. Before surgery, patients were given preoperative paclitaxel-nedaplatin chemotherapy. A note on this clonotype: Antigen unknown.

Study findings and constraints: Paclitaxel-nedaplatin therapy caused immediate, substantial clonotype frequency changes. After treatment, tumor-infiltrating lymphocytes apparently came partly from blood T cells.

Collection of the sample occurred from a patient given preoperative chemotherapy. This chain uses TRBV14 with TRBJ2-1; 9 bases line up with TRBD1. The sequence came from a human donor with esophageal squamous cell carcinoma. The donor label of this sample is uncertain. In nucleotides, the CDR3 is TGTGCCAGCAGCCAAGGCCCGGGACAGGGCTACAATGAGCAGTTCTTC. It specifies CASSQGPGQGYNEQFF.